Below, 6 T cell receptor beta chains from the same sample are listed, as sequenced in a study of regulatory T cells in long-lasting Graves disease. Arm-PCR of CDR3 regions and iRepertoire HTBI primers were used to build TCR beta libraries. In TCRdb, the multiplex PCR reads were re-called with MiXCR into one record per CDR3 protein. The sample yields hundreds of thousands of distinct CDR3 sequences, about 20% seen once. Indicated time point: persistent/refractory GD, antithyroid drugs over 5 years with positive TRAb. Preparation of the TCR library used RNA extracted from PBMCs. The sample consisted of peripheral blood mononuclear cells (PBMCs), taken when the disease was refractory, from a patient treated with antithyroid drugs. These TCRs come from a female donor with Graves disease.

For this clonotype: A much bigger clone sits one base away, suggesting this may be a read error. The chain employs TRBV9 and TRBJ1-2; TRBD1 agrees at 10 bases. This CDR3 is 13 amino acids long. The V gene's germline CDR1 is SGDLS and CDR2 YYNGEE. CDR3 in DNA: TGTGCCAGCAGCGTGGGGACAGGGGTTGGCTGCACCTTC. It translates to CASSVGTGVGCTF.

This clonotype came up many times. The V call is TRBV12-3 or TRBV12-4, the J call TRBJ2-5; no definite D call. The CDR3 length is 13 residues. Trimming cost V 4 bases and J 5 bases, with 11 bases left between them. The CDR3 sequence: CASSSRLTETQYF. The CDR3 DNA follows: TGTGCCAGCAGTTCCCGCCTTACGGAGACCCAGTACTTC.

A word on this clonotype: One end of the junction fails to match germline, which may point to a read error. The rearrangement links TRBV5-5 to TRBJ1-2; D not certain. The CDR3 totals 12 residues. Germline CDR1 and CDR2: SGHKS and YYEKEE (reference sequence). CDR3 sequence (DNA): TGTGCCAGCGGCTTTACGAGCTATGGCTACACCTTC. It encodes CASGFTSYGYTF.

This clonotype was picked up many times. The V call is TRBV28, the J call TRBJ1-2; possible D gene TRBD1, 6 bases. This CDR3 has 14 residues. The germline gives CDR1 MDHEN, CDR2 SYDVKM. The V and J ends lost 6 bases and 6 bases respectively, with 17 bases between them. The CDR3 bases are TGTGCCAGCAGCACTAACTCAGGGGATCATGGCTACACCTTC. This codes for CASSTNSGDHGYTF.

This clonotype was observed a handful of times. V gene TRBV2 combines with J gene TRBJ2-2; D might be TRBD1 (6 bases). V lost 9 bases, J lost 0 bases, and 11 bases lay in between. The CDR3 runs 14 residues. Per the germline V gene, CDR1 is SNHLY and CDR2 is FYNNEI. The CDR3 reads CASKQGSNTGELFF. The DNA of the CDR3 is TGTGCCAGTAAACAGGGATCGAACACCGGGGAGCTGTTTTTT.

The V call is TRBV20-1, the J call TRBJ2-3, with a possible D match to TRBD1 (6 bases). CDR1 and CDR2 from the germline V gene are DFQATT and SNEGSKA (reference sequence). The ends were cut back, 6 bases at V and 2 bases at J, with 18 bases in the middle. The CDR3 runs 15 residues. The CDR3 region is CSATRAGTPTDTQYF. The CDR3 coding sequence is TGCAGTGCCACCCGTGCAGGGACACCCACAGATACGCAGTATTTT.